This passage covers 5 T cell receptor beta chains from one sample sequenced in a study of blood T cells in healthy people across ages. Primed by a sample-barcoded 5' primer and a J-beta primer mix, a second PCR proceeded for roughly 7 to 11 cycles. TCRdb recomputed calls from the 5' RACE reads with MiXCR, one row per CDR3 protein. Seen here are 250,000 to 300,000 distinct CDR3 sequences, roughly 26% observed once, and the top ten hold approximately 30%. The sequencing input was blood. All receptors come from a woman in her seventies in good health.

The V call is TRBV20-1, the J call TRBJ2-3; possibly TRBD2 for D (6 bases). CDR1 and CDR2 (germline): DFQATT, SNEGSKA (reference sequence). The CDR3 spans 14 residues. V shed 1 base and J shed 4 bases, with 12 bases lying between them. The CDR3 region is CSARAGRKADTQYF. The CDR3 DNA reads TGCAGTGCTAGAGCTGGGAGGAAGGCAGATACGCAGTATTTT.

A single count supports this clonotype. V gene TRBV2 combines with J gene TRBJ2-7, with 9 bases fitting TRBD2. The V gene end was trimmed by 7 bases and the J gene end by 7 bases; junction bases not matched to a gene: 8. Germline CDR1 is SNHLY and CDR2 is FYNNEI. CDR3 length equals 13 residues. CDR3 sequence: CASNGLAREEQYF. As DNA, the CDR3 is TGTGCCAGCAATGGACTAGCGAGGGAAGAGCAGTACTTC.

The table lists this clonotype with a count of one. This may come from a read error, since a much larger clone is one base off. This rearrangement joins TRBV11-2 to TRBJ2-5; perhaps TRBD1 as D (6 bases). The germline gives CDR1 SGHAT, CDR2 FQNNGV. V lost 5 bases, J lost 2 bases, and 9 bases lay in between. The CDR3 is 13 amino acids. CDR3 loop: CASSQGHQETQYF. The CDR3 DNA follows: TGTGCCAGCAGCCAGGGACATCAAGAGACCCAGTACTTC.

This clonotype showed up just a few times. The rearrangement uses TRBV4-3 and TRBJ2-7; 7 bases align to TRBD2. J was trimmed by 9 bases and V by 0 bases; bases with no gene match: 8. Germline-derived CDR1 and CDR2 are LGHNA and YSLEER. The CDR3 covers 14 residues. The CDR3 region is CASSQDLGTGGQYF. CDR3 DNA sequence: TGCGCCAGCAGCCAAGATCTGGGGACGGGAGGGCAGTACTTC.

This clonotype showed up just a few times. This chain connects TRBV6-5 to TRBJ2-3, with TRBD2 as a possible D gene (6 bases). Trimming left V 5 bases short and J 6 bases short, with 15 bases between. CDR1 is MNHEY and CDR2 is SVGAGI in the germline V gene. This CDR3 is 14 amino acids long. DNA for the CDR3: TGTGCCAGCAGTCGCTTAGCGGATGGGGATACGCAGTATTTT. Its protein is CASSRLADGDTQYF.